Below, 19 T cell receptor beta chains from the same sample are listed, as sequenced in a study of blood T cell repertoires in COVID-19 (TCRdb year 2020). Libraries were prepared through the immunoSEQ multiplex PCR assay. Here the immuneACCESS table is served through TCRdb, limited to in-frame sequences with V and J called. Missing clones are a known gap in these copies; in checked studies unresolved V genes cover under half, and the rest lacks a known reason. Within this sample are 70,000 to 100,000 clones, with 88% of them counted one time only. The ten largest clonotypes hold approximately 4.8% of the sample. What was sequenced was peripheral blood. Receptors were obtained from a woman of 80 years or more with active COVID-19.

This clone was counted only a few times. V usage is TRBV9 and J usage is TRBJ2-3; D gene uncertain. The V gene lost 2 bases and the J gene lost 1 base, with 8 bases spanning the gap. The germline V gene has CDR1 SGDLS and CDR2 YYNGEE. The CDR3 loop spans 14 amino acids. The CDR3 DNA is TGTGCCAGCAGCGTTGTCCCGGGCACAGATACGCAGTATTTT. This gives the protein CASSVVPGTDTQYF.

This chain uses TRBV7-3 with TRBJ2-1, with D possibly being TRBD2 (5 bases). V lost 2 bases and J 3 bases, leaving 11 bases between the germline ends. There are 15 residues in the CDR3. The germline CDR1 and CDR2 sequences are SGHTA and FQGTGA. The CDR3 bases are TGTGCCAGCAGCTTAGGCGGAGGATACTACAATGAGCAGTTCTTC. Translated, it gives CASSLGGGYYNEQFF.

This clone was seen just once. The chain combines TRBV2 with TRBJ2-2, with 11 bases identical to TRBD2. J lost 4 bases, V lost 6 bases, and 4 bases had no gene match. Germline V gene sequence: CDR1 SNHLY, CDR2 FYNNEI. The length of the CDR3 is 15 residues. Here the CDR3 reads CASSTSGSVTGELFF. The CDR3 coding sequence is TGTGCCAGCAGCACTAGCGGGAGCGTCACCGGGGAGCTGTTTTTT.

The rearrangement joins TRBV19 to TRBJ2-1; 9 bases are a match to TRBD2. J lost 6 bases, V lost 4 bases, and 7 bases had no gene match. This CDR3 is 15 amino acids long. Germline-derived CDR1 and CDR2 are LNHDA and SQIVND (reference sequence). The CDR3 sequence is CASSTSGLASNEQFF. CDR3 bases: TGTGCCAGTAGTACCTCGGGACTAGCCAGCAATGAGCAGTTCTTC.

The chain couples TRBV27 to TRBJ1-2, with D uncertain. The CDR3 has 13 residues. V shed 6 bases and J shed 2 bases, with 10 bases lying between them. Germline-derived CDR1 and CDR2 are MNHEY and SMNVEV (reference sequence). CDR3 coding DNA: TGTGCCAGCAGCCCCGACGGGAACTATGGCTACACCTTC. Its translation: CASSPDGNYGYTF.

The rearrangement uses TRBV7-2 and TRBJ2-2, with a possible D match to TRBD1 (6 bases). V was pared by 0 bases and J by 4 bases, with 15 bases between. This CDR3 comprises 17 residues. Looked up from germline, CDR1 is SGHTA and CDR2 is FQGNSA. CDR3 amino acids: CASSLAPTGIGTGELFF. CDR3 nucleotides: TGTGCCAGCAGCTTAGCCCCTACAGGGATAGGCACCGGGGAGCTGTTTTTT.

V usage is TRBV18 and J usage is TRBJ1-1, with 12 bases aligning to TRBD1. There are 14 residues in the CDR3. With V trimmed by 5 bases and J by 5 bases, 3 bases remained unmatched. Germline V lookup: CDR1 KGHSH, CDR2 LQKENI. The CDR3 reads CASSGTGGRTEAFF. In DNA, the CDR3 is TGTGCCAGCTCAGGGACAGGGGGCCGTACTGAAGCTTTCTTT.

This clone was found a few times. CDR3 sequence (DNA): TGTGCCAGCAGCTTGTCCCCCTCTTCACCCCTCCACTTT. Protein sequence: CASSLSPSSPLHF. The J gene is TRBJ1-6, the V gene TRBV7-3; unclear D gene. The CDR3 length is 13 residues. V lost 3 bases, J lost 9 bases, and 9 bases lay in between. The germline V gene encodes CDR1 SGHTA and CDR2 FQGTGA.

This chain connects TRBV24-1 to TRBJ2-1, with 13 bases that match TRBD2. Germline CDR1 is KGHDR and CDR2 is SFDVKD. The CDR3 is made up of 17 amino acids. J was trimmed by 12 bases and V by 4 bases; bases with no gene match: 14. CDR3 sequence: CATSDPWTSGRRVGQFF. The CDR3 DNA reads TGTGCCACCAGTGACCCTTGGACTAGCGGGAGACGGGTAGGGCAGTTCTTC.

The chain has TRBV15 and TRBJ2-1, with 7 bases matching TRBD2. J lost 6 bases, V lost 2 bases, and 10 bases had no gene match. Germline CDR1 reads LNHNV; CDR2 reads YYDKDF (reference sequence). CDR3 size: 16 residues. The CDR3 loop is CATSRPRGGPRNEQFF. The CDR3 DNA reads as TGTGCCACCAGCAGACCTCGGGGAGGGCCTCGCAATGAGCAGTTCTTC.

Here the CDR3 DNA reads TGTGCCACCAGTGAAGGAGCGGGAGGGACAGAGACCCAGTACTTC. Translated, it gives CATSEGAGGTETQYF. The chain uses TRBV24-1 and TRBJ2-5; TRBD2 matches at 10 bases. CDR3 length: 15 residues. Unmatched junction bases numbered 5, after V lost 4 bases and J lost 4 bases. Germline CDR1 KGHDR, CDR2 SFDVKD.

The genes are TRBV29-1 and TRBJ1-3; D unclear. The CDR3 has 14 amino acids. The V and J ends lost 4 bases and 0 bases respectively, with 10 bases between them. Germline V gives CDR1 SQVTM, CDR2 ANQGSEA. CDR3 nucleotides: TGCAGCGTTGTAGAACAGACCTCTGGAAACACCATATATTTT. Protein sequence: CSVVEQTSGNTIYF.

The chain has TRBV6-2 or TRBV6-3 and TRBJ2-7; 11 bases map to TRBD2. CDR3 size: 16 residues. Looked up from germline, CDR1 is MNHEY and CDR2 is SVGEGT. V trimming: 2 bases; J trimming: 6 bases; junction bases outside the gene matches: 9. The CDR3: CASSYGTSGNYAEQYF. The CDR3 nucleotides read TGTGCCAGCAGTTACGGGACTAGCGGTAATTATGCCGAGCAGTACTTC.

This chain connects TRBV28 to TRBJ2-1, with a possible D match to TRBD2 (7 bases). Germline assignment: CDR1 MDHEN and CDR2 SYDVKM. This CDR3 is 16 amino acids long. V shed 9 bases and J shed 0 bases, with 18 bases lying between them. The CDR3 DNA is TGTGCCAGTACATTTGGGGGGGCTATCTCCTACAATGAGCAGTTCTTC. Translated, it gives CASTFGGAISYNEQFF.

The sample holds a few counts of this clone. This chain joins TRBV11-3 and TRBJ2-7; TRBD1 is a possible D gene (5 bases). There are 13 residues in the CDR3. The ends were cut back, 1 base at V and 5 bases at J, with 9 bases in the middle. The V gene's germline CDR1 is SGHNT and CDR2 YENEEA. The chain's CDR3 is CASSLGQTDEQYF. The CDR3 DNA is TGTGCCAGCAGCTTAGGACAGACTGACGAGCAGTACTTC.

This clone was detected only a few times. This sequence joins TRBV7-8 and TRBJ2-7; D is perhaps TRBD1 (6 bases). CDR3 size: 13 residues. The V gene lost 3 bases and the J gene lost 5 bases, with 11 bases spanning the gap. Germline V gene sequence: CDR1 SGHVS, CDR2 FQNEAQ. The CDR3 region has the DNA TGTGCCAGCAGCTTGATGCAGGGGAACGAGCAGTACTTC. It specifies CASSLMQGNEQYF.

The V call is TRBV14, the J call TRBJ2-2; D remains unclear. The CDR3 loop spans 14 amino acids. Looked up from germline, CDR1 is SGHDN and CDR2 is FVKESK. V shed 8 bases and J shed 1 base, with 11 bases lying between them. CDR3 in DNA: TGTGCCAGCCGTCGGAGATTGAACACCGGGGAGCTGTTTTTT. The encoded protein is CASRRRLNTGELFF.

This clone was observed once. The chain is built from TRBV2 and TRBJ2-5, with TRBD2 matching 9 bases. The CDR3 is 14 residues long. The V gene's germline CDR1 is SNHLY and CDR2 FYNNEI. Trimming removed 5 bases from V and 4 bases from J; junction bases left unmatched: 5. The CDR3: CASSIGGRGETQYF. CDR3 DNA: TGTGCCAGCAGTATAGGCGGGAGGGGAGAGACCCAGTACTTC.

The table lists this clone with a few counts. This chain joins TRBV28 and TRBJ2-1, with D tentatively TRBD1 (7 bases). The V gene lost 3 bases and the J gene lost 6 bases, with 30 bases spanning the gap. This CDR3 region has 20 residues. Germline CDR1 MDHEN, CDR2 SYDVKM. The CDR3 here is CASSFFFLGRRDSHLNEQFF. CDR3 bases: TGTGCCAGCAGTTTCTTCTTTCTTGGTCGGCGGGACAGTCATCTCAATGAGCAGTTCTTC. Full variable domain (missing parts from reference TRBV28 and TRBJ2-1): DVKVTQSSRYLVKRTGEKVFLECVQDMDHENMFWYRQDPGLGLRLIYFSYDVKMKEKGDIPEGYSVSREKKERFSLILESASTNQTSMYLCASSFFFLGRRDSHLNEQFFGPGTRLTVL.